This T cell receptor beta chain came from a study of blood T cell repertoires in COVID-19. Looking at the study overall: The United States, Italy and Spain supplied acute and convalescent COVID-19 samples. Sample material is recorded as cDNA or gDNA derived from T cells, B-cell-depleted T cells, or PBMCs.

Study processing details: It was from reference gene primer amplification that nucleated cell counts were estimated. TCRdb keeps only in-frame clones here, not all; method: immunoSEQ multiplex PCR. That table gives V, J and clone size, and the DNA gave D and trimming. Of over 55,000 clones listed, over 70% are singletons. Germline CDR1 SGHTA, CDR2 FQGTGA. The ends lost 4 bases at V and 6 bases at J; junction bases unmatched: 6. This CDR3 comprises 15 residues. The sequencing input was peripheral blood. The TCR originated in a man in his fifties or sixties with active COVID-19. V gene TRBV7-3 combines with J gene TRBJ2-1, with 10 bases aligning to TRBD2. This CDR3 reads CASSWLAGDVNEQFF. The CDR3 bases are TGTGCCAGCAGCTGGCTAGCGGGAGACGTCAATGAGCAGTTCTTC. The full variable domain, in which reference TRBV7-3 and TRBJ2-1 provide the parts outside the CDR3, is GAGVSQTPSNKVTEKGKYVELRCDPISGHTALYWYRQSLGQGPEFLIYFQGTGAADDSGLPNDRFFAVRPEGSVSTLKIQRTERGDSAVYLCASSWLAGDVNEQFFGPGTRLTVL.